This T cell receptor beta chain was captured in a study of blood T cell repertoires in COVID-19. There are a few counts of this clone. The V gene end was trimmed by 2 bases and the J gene end by 6 bases; junction bases not matched to a gene: 4. Germline loops: CDR1 GTSNPN, CDR2 SVGIG (reference sequence). CDR3 size: 12 residues. In the original analysis: Amplified reference gene primers provided the basis for estimating nucleated cell counts. Assay used: immunoSEQ multiplex PCR; TCRdb lists only in-frame clones, some missing. V and J calls and clone size come straight from that table; D and trimming were deduced from the DNA. The repertoire consists of about 76,000 clones, with around 78% occurring once and the leading ten covering 15% to 17%.

Input material: peripheral blood. The chain uses TRBV30 and TRBJ2-7; 7 nucleotides align to TRBD2. The TCR sequence derives from a human donor in a cohort sampled during active COVID-19. DNA for the CDR3: TGTGCCTGGAGTCAGCGGGACTCCGAGCAGTACTTC. Translation gives CAWSQRDSEQYF.